The clone carrying this T cell receptor beta chain has a single count. Its antigen is not known. These data belong to a study of vaccination effects on CD4 cells after COVID-19. Only in-frame clones appear in the TCRdb table, and some are missing; sequencing was by immunoSEQ multiplex PCR. The data contain roughly 63,000 clones, around three quarters of them singletons. ViraFEST used viral peptide pools to expand antigen-specific CD4+ T cells before sequencing. Upon completion of about eleven days in culture, CD4+ T cells were isolated. The vaccine recipients had no prior SARS-CoV-2 infection, with negative nucleocapsid antibodies. For each well, roughly 2 million PBMC were cultured with 10 IU/ml IL-2 and 9 to 10 ug/ml peptides. A half-volume exchange with IL-2 medium occurred on days 3 and 7. Study results and limitations: In healthy vaccinees, only 1 of 255 vaccine-induced clones cross-reacted with common cold coronaviruses.

The material sequenced was CD4+ T cells from PBMCs cultured with HCoV-OC43 spike peptides, taken before COVID-19 vaccination. Subset defined: HCoV-OC43 spike overlapping peptide pool stimulation. The receptor comes from a human donor who received a COVID-19 vaccine.

CDR3 region: CASSRQGSGRNTEAFF. As DNA, the CDR3 is TGTGCCAGCAGTCGCCAGGGGTCGGGCCGGAACACTGAAGCTTTCTTT. V is TRBV28 and J is TRBJ1-1; D is possibly TRBD1 (6 bases). CDR1 and CDR2 (germline): MDHEN, SYDVKM. The CDR3 runs 16 residues. With 5 bases removed from V and 1 base from J, the gap between germline ends came to 17 bases.